This is a list of T cell receptor beta chains from one sample in a study of Ad26.COV2.S vaccination and SARS-CoV-2 variants. Assay: immunoSEQ multiplex PCR; the TCRdb copy retains only in-frame clones and omits some. The sample lists about 350,000 clones, 88% occurring once. The specimen was peripheral blood, collected in a trial of Ad26.COV2.S vaccine versus placebo. These receptors originate from a person between 18 and 60 years old who received the Ad26.COV2.S COVID-19 vaccine or a placebo. CDR3s include the opening cysteine and the closing phenylalanine or tryptophan. Each record gives: CDR3 protein, CDR3 DNA, J gene, D gene, clone size, V gene. D genes are given only for firm matches. A row's size may be missing; if present it is once, few, many or a size class.

CDR3aa: CATSTGGSTVETQYF
CDR3nt: TGTGCCACCAGCACCGGAGGGAGTACAGTGGAGACCCAGTACTTC
j_gene: TRBJ2-5
d_gene: -
abundance: -
v_gene: TRBV15

CDR3aa: CAYGNSGNTIYF
CDR3nt: TGTGCCTATGGGAACTCTGGAAACACCATATATTTT
j_gene: TRBJ1-3
d_gene: -
abundance: -
v_gene: TRBV30

CDR3aa: CASSDGSNQPQHF
CDR3nt: TGTGCCAGCAGTGACGGTAGCAATCAGCCCCAGCATTTT
j_gene: TRBJ1-5
d_gene: -
abundance: -
v_gene: TRBV27

CDR3aa: CASSLLGQATGELFF
CDR3nt: TGCGCCAGCAGCTTGCTTGGACAGGCCACCGGGGAGCTGTTTTTT
j_gene: TRBJ2-2
d_gene: TRBD1
abundance: -
v_gene: TRBV5-1

CDR3aa: CASSSPGHYGYTF
CDR3nt: TGTGCCAGCAGTTCCCCCGGCCACTATGGCTACACCTTC
j_gene: TRBJ1-2
d_gene: -
abundance: few
v_gene: TRBV6-5

CDR3aa: CASSYSRGGQPQHF
CDR3nt: TGTGCCAGCAGTTACTCGAGGGGCGGTCAGCCCCAGCATTTT
j_gene: TRBJ1-5
d_gene: -
abundance: -
v_gene: TRBV6-2/TRBV6-3

CDR3aa: CASSSPGQGIRNYGYTF
CDR3nt: TGTGCCAGCAGCTCGCCGGGACAGGGGATTAGGAACTATGGCTACACCTTC
j_gene: TRBJ1-2
d_gene: TRBD1
abundance: -
v_gene: TRBV5-4

CDR3aa: CASSFPVAAAETQYF
CDR3nt: TGTGCCAGCAGTTTCCCGGTGGCGGCCGCAGAGACCCAGTACTTC
j_gene: TRBJ2-5
d_gene: -
abundance: few
v_gene: TRBV28

CDR3aa: CASSPSGQGDFYEQYF
CDR3nt: TGTGCCAGCAGCCCCTCGGGACAGGGGGATTTTTACGAGCAGTACTTC
j_gene: TRBJ2-7
d_gene: TRBD1
abundance: -
v_gene: TRBV11-2

CDR3aa: CASSHISRGAGNEQFF
CDR3nt: TGCGCCAGCAGCCATATCAGTAGGGGGGCCGGGAATGAGCAGTTCTTC
j_gene: TRBJ2-1
d_gene: -
abundance: -
v_gene: TRBV4-1

CDR3aa: CASSLIFVGRTVGELFF
CDR3nt: TGTGCCAGCAGTTTAATTTTCGTCGGGAGGACCGTCGGGGAGCTGTTTTTT
j_gene: TRBJ2-2
d_gene: TRBD2
abundance: -
v_gene: TRBV28

CDR3aa: CASSQDRLAGQDTQYF
CDR3nt: TGTGCCAGCAGCCAAGATAGGCTAGCGGGGCAAGATACGCAGTATTTT
j_gene: TRBJ2-3
d_gene: TRBD2
abundance: -
v_gene: TRBV3-1/TRBV3-2

CDR3aa: CASRVRGPGTEAFF
CDR3nt: TGCGCCAGCAGGGTCAGGGGGCCGGGCACTGAAGCTTTCTTT
j_gene: TRBJ1-1
d_gene: TRBD1
abundance: -
v_gene: TRBV5-1

CDR3aa: CASSGSQLNSGNTIYF
CDR3nt: TGTGCCAGCAGCGGAAGTCAGCTTAATTCTGGAAACACCATATATTTT
j_gene: TRBJ1-3
d_gene: -
abundance: once
v_gene: TRBV9

CDR3aa: CASSPSRGYEQYF
CDR3nt: TGTGCCAGCAGCCCCAGTCGGGGCTACGAGCAGTACTTC
j_gene: TRBJ2-7
d_gene: -
abundance: -
v_gene: TRBV3-1/TRBV3-2

CDR3aa: CASSPERAADYSGANVLTF
CDR3nt: TGCGCCAGCAGCCCCGAACGAGCAGCGGACTACTCTGGGGCCAACGTCCTGACTTTC
j_gene: TRBJ2-6
d_gene: -
abundance: -
v_gene: TRBV4-3

CDR3aa: CASTSDRWNTEAFF
CDR3nt: TGTGCCAGTACCTCGGACAGATGGAACACTGAAGCTTTCTTT
j_gene: TRBJ1-1
d_gene: -
abundance: once
v_gene: TRBV19

CDR3aa: CASSTGLYQETQYF
CDR3nt: TGTGCCAGTAGTACCGGACTATACCAAGAGACCCAGTACTTC
j_gene: TRBJ2-5
d_gene: -
abundance: -
v_gene: TRBV19

CDR3aa: CASSRATGAKYSNQPQHF
CDR3nt: TGTGCCAGCAGCCGGGCGACAGGGGCAAAGTATAGCAATCAGCCCCAGCATTTT
j_gene: TRBJ1-5
d_gene: TRBD1
abundance: few
v_gene: TRBV6-2/TRBV6-3

CDR3aa: CASSSYSGTSGSNEQFF
CDR3nt: TGTGCCAGCAGCTCATACTCCGGGACTAGCGGGAGTAATGAGCAGTTCTTC
j_gene: TRBJ2-1
d_gene: TRBD2
abundance: -
v_gene: TRBV3-1/TRBV3-2

CDR3aa: CASSLITPARDTEAFF
CDR3nt: TGTGCCAGCAGCTTGATTACGCCGGCCCGTGACACTGAAGCTTTCTTT
j_gene: TRBJ1-1
d_gene: -
abundance: once
v_gene: TRBV5-4

CDR3aa: CASSWVGQPQHF
CDR3nt: TGTGCCAGCAGTTGGGTGGGGCAGCCCCAGCATTTT
j_gene: TRBJ1-5
d_gene: -
abundance: -
v_gene: TRBV12-3/TRBV12-4

CDR3aa: CASTGTAANYGYTF
CDR3nt: TGTGCCAGTACCGGGACAGCAGCTAACTATGGCTACACCTTC
j_gene: TRBJ1-2
d_gene: TRBD1
abundance: -
v_gene: TRBV19

CDR3aa: CAVLEMESGNTIYF
CDR3nt: TGTGCCGTTCTAGAAATGGAATCTGGAAACACCATATATTTT
j_gene: TRBJ1-3
d_gene: -
abundance: -
v_gene: TRBV28

CDR3aa: CASSVLADSSEQYF
CDR3nt: TGTGCCAGCAGTGTATTAGCGGACTCTTCTGAGCAGTACTTC
j_gene: TRBJ2-7
d_gene: -
abundance: -
v_gene: TRBV2

CDR3aa: CASSLTGGTTEAFF
CDR3nt: TGTGCCAGCAGCTTGACAGGGGGCACCACTGAAGCTTTCTTT
j_gene: TRBJ1-1
d_gene: TRBD1
abundance: -
v_gene: TRBV7-3

CDR3aa: CASSLAGPVLYEQYF
CDR3nt: TGTGCCAGCAGCTTGGCGGGACCCGTCCTCTACGAGCAGTACTTC
j_gene: TRBJ2-7
d_gene: -
abundance: -
v_gene: TRBV5-4

CDR3aa: CASSFIGQGPMNTEAFF
CDR3nt: TGTGCCAGCAGTTTTATCGGACAGGGCCCCATGAACACTGAAGCTTTCTTT
j_gene: TRBJ1-1
d_gene: TRBD1
abundance: -
v_gene: TRBV27

CDR3aa: CASSPRGVWDGYTF
CDR3nt: TGTGCCAGCAGTCCTCGAGGGGTATGGGATGGCTACACCTTC
j_gene: TRBJ1-2
d_gene: -
abundance: -
v_gene: TRBV27

CDR3aa: CASRRSGSIRSEQFF
CDR3nt: TGTGCCAGCAGACGTAGCGGGAGTATTCGATCTGAGCAGTTCTTC
j_gene: TRBJ2-1
d_gene: TRBD2
abundance: -
v_gene: TRBV9

CDR3aa: CASSQGHTAYEQYF
CDR3nt: TGCGCCAGCAGCCAAGGGCACACCGCCTACGAGCAGTACTTC
j_gene: TRBJ2-7
d_gene: -
abundance: -
v_gene: TRBV4-1

CDR3aa: CASSLWIRGRAEAFF
CDR3nt: TGTGCCAGCAGCTTATGGATAAGGGGCAGGGCTGAAGCTTTCTTT
j_gene: TRBJ1-1
d_gene: -
abundance: -
v_gene: TRBV7-9

CDR3aa: CASGYGLAGGWSYNEQFF
CDR3nt: TGTGCCAGCGGATACGGACTAGCGGGGGGGTGGTCCTACAATGAGCAGTTCTTC
j_gene: TRBJ2-1
d_gene: TRBD2
abundance: -
v_gene: TRBV2

CDR3aa: CASSQSMVGTGGNQPQHF
CDR3nt: TGCGCCAGCAGTCAATCAATGGTGGGGACAGGGGGCAATCAGCCCCAGCATTTT
j_gene: TRBJ1-5
d_gene: TRBD1
abundance: -
v_gene: TRBV23-1

CDR3aa: CASSRRTGYNGELFF
CDR3nt: TGCGCCAGCAGCCGACGGACAGGGTATAACGGGGAGCTGTTTTTT
j_gene: TRBJ2-2
d_gene: TRBD1
abundance: once
v_gene: TRBV4-3

CDR3aa: CASSLALGYYDTQYF
CDR3nt: TGTGCCAGCAGTTTAGCCTTAGGGTACTACGATACGCAGTATTTT
j_gene: TRBJ2-3
d_gene: -
abundance: -
v_gene: TRBV27

CDR3aa: CASSWGLADTDTQYF
CDR3nt: TGTGCCAGCAGCTGGGGACTAGCAGACACAGATACGCAGTATTTT
j_gene: TRBJ2-3
d_gene: TRBD2
abundance: -
v_gene: TRBV5-4

CDR3aa: CASSRAPQLNTEAFF
CDR3nt: TGTGCCAGCAGCCGCGCCCCGCAATTGAACACTGAAGCTTTCTTT
j_gene: TRBJ1-1
d_gene: -
abundance: once
v_gene: TRBV14

CDR3aa: CASSLGTAAGNTIYF
CDR3nt: TGTGCCAGCAGCCTCGGGACGGCAGCTGGAAACACCATATATTTT
j_gene: TRBJ1-3
d_gene: -
abundance: once
v_gene: TRBV6-5

CDR3aa: CASSLGTILGLAGGFSSYEQYF
CDR3nt: TGTGCCAGCAGTTTAGGTACAATTTTGGGACTAGCGGGAGGGTTCTCTTCCTACGAGCAGTACTTC
j_gene: TRBJ2-7
d_gene: TRBD2
abundance: -
v_gene: TRBV28

CDR3aa: CASSYSTGNYGYTF
CDR3nt: TGTGCCAGCAGTTACTCCACAGGAAACTATGGCTACACCTTC
j_gene: TRBJ1-2
d_gene: -
abundance: -
v_gene: TRBV6-2/TRBV6-3

CDR3aa: CASISPGGPNEQFF
CDR3nt: TGTGCCAGCATAAGCCCGGGGGGGCCCAATGAGCAGTTCTTC
j_gene: TRBJ2-1
d_gene: TRBD2
abundance: -
v_gene: TRBV2

CDR3aa: CASSLARGAETYNEQFF
CDR3nt: TGTGCCAGCAGCTTGGCCCGCGGAGCGGAAACCTACAATGAGCAGTTCTTC
j_gene: TRBJ2-1
d_gene: -
abundance: -
v_gene: TRBV5-4

CDR3aa: CASSIRRENEQYF
CDR3nt: TGTGCCAGTAGTATTCGGCGGGAGAACGAGCAGTACTTC
j_gene: TRBJ2-7
d_gene: TRBD2
abundance: -
v_gene: TRBV19

CDR3aa: CATSRDQVSTGRTGELFF
CDR3nt: TGTGCCACCAGCAGAGATCAAGTTTCGACAGGACGGACCGGGGAGCTGTTTTTT
j_gene: TRBJ2-2
d_gene: -
abundance: -
v_gene: TRBV15

CDR3aa: CASSPRPPGRAPYEQYF
CDR3nt: TGTGCCAGCAGTCCACGCCCCCCGGGGCGAGCCCCCTACGAGCAGTACTTC
j_gene: TRBJ2-7
d_gene: -
abundance: few
v_gene: TRBV6-2/TRBV6-3

CDR3aa: CASSPDRFSLNTEAFF
CDR3nt: TGTGCCAGCAGCCCGGACAGATTCTCCTTGAACACTGAAGCTTTCTTT
j_gene: TRBJ1-1
d_gene: -
abundance: once
v_gene: TRBV7-3

CDR3aa: CASSYSQGSQRAQHF
CDR3nt: TGTGCCAGCAGTTACTCCCAGGGGTCCCAGCGAGCCCAGCATTTT
j_gene: TRBJ1-5
d_gene: -
abundance: -
v_gene: TRBV6-2/TRBV6-3

CDR3aa: CASSLDSSGSETQYF
CDR3nt: TGTGCCAGCAGCTTAGATTCGTCGGGATCAGAGACCCAGTACTTC
j_gene: TRBJ2-5
d_gene: -
abundance: -
v_gene: TRBV7-2

CDR3aa: CAWSKGTSGSTDTQYF
CDR3nt: TGTGCCTGGAGTAAAGGGACTAGCGGGTCCACAGATACGCAGTATTTT
j_gene: TRBJ2-3
d_gene: TRBD2
abundance: -
v_gene: TRBV30

CDR3aa: CASSDIGMGQYF
CDR3nt: TGTGCCAGCAGCGACATTGGTATGGGGCAGTACTTC
j_gene: TRBJ2-7
d_gene: -
abundance: -
v_gene: TRBV11-2

CDR3aa: CASSLYVAPTYNEQFF
CDR3nt: TGTGCCAGCAGCTTATATGTAGCGCCAACCTACAATGAGCAGTTCTTC
j_gene: TRBJ2-1
d_gene: -
abundance: -
v_gene: TRBV7-3